This T cell receptor beta chain was sequenced for a study of blood T cells in healthy people across ages. A second PCR of 7 to 11 cycles used a sample-barcoded 5' primer and a J-beta primer mix. From the 5' RACE reads, TCRdb called clonotypes with MiXCR, one entry per CDR3 protein. The sample comprises about 800,000 distinct CDR3 sequences, nearly 60% of which are singletons, and roughly 20% rests with the top ten. Regarding this clonotype: Its antigen remains unknown.

Study-wide points: A conclusive naive versus antigen-experienced comparison was prevented by the unsorted PBMCs.

The V and J ends lost 6 bases and 2 bases respectively, with 11 bases between them. This CDR3 is built from 13 residues. CDR1 MNHEY and CDR2 SVGAGI come from the germline V gene. This rearrangement joins TRBV6-5 to TRBJ2-7, with D possibly matching TRBD2 (6 bases). This sequence was found in a man in his thirties or forties in good health. The sample taken for sequencing was blood. This CDR3 reads CASRAGRTYEQYF. The CDR3 coding sequence is TGTGCCAGCAGGGCGGGGCGAACCTACGAGCAGTACTTC.